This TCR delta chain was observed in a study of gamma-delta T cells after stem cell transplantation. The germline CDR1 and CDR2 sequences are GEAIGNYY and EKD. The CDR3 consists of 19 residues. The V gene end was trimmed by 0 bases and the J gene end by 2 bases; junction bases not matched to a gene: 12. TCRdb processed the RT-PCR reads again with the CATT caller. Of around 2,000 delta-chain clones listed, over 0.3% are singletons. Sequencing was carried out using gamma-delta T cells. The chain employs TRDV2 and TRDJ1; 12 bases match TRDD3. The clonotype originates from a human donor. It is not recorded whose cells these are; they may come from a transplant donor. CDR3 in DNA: TGTGCCTGTGACACCTCACTGGGGGATACCGGGGAGAAGACCGATAAACTCATCTTT. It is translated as CACDTSLGDTGEKTDKLIF.